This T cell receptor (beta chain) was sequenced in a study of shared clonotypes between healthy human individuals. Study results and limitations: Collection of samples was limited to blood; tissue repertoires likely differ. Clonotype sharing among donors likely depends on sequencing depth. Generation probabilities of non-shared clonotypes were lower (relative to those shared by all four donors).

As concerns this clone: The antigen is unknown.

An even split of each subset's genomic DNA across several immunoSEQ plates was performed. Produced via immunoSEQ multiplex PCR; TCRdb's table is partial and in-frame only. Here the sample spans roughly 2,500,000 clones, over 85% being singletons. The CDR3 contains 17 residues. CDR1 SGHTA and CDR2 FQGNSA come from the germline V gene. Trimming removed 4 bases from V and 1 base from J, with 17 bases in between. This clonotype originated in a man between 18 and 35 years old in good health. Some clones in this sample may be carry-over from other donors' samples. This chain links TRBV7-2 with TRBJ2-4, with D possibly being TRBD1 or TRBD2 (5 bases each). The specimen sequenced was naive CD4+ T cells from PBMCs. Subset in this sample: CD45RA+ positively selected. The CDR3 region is CASSSGALPEAKNIQYF. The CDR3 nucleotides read TGTGCCAGCAGCTCCGGGGCTCTCCCTGAGGCCAAAAACATTCAGTACTTC.